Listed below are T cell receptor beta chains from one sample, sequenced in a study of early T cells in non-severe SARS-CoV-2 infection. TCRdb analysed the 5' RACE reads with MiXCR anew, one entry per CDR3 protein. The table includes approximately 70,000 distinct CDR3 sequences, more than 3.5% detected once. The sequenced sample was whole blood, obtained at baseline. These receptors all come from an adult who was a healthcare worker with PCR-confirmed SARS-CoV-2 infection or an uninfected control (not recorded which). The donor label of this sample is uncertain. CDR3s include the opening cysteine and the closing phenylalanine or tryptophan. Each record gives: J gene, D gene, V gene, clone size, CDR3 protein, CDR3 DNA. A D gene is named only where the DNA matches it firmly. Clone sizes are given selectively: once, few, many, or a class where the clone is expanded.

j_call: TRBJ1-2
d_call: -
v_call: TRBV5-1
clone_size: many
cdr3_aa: CASSLDRTHNYGYTF
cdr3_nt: TGCGCCAGCAGCTTGGACAGGACCCATAACTATGGCTACACCTTC

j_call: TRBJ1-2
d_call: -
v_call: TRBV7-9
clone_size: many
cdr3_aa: CASSLSAEFPRGYTF
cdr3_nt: TGTGCCAGCAGCTTATCGGCGGAGTTTCCAAGGGGCTACACCTTC

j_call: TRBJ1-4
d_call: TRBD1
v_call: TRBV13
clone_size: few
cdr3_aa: CASRHYGQGASEKLFF
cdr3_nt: TGTGCCAGCAGACATTACGGACAGGGGGCGAGTGAAAAACTGTTTTTT

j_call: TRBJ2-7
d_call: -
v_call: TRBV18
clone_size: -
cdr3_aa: CATQKTTYEQYF
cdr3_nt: TGTGCCACCCAGAAGACAACCTACGAGCAGTACTTC

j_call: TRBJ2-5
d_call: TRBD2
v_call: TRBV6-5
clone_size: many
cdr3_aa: CASSYLPRRTGGASETQYF
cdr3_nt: TGTGCCAGCAGTTATTTACCCCGGCGGACGGGGGGGGCCTCAGAGACCCAGTACTTC

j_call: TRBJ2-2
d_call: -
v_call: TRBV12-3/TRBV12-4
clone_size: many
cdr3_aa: CASSLTANTGELFF
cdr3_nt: TGTGCCAGCAGTTTGACAGCGAACACCGGGGAGCTGTTTTTT

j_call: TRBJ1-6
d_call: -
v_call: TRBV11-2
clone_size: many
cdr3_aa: CASSLAPDGALHF
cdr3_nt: TGTGCCAGCAGCTTAGCACCGGACGGGGCCCTCCACTTT

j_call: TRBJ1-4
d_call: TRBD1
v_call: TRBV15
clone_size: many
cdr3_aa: CATSRGTGVDEKLFF
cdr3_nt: TGTGCCACCAGCAGAGGGACAGGGGTGGATGAAAAACTGTTTTTT

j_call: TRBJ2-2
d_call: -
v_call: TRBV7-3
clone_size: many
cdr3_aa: CASSLTNTGELFF
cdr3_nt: TGTGCCAGCAGCTTAACGAACACCGGGGAGCTGTTTTTT

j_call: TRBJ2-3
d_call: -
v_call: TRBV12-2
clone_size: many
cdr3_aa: CASRPRGDTQYF
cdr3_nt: TGTGCAAGTCGCCCCAGGGGTGATACGCAGTATTTT

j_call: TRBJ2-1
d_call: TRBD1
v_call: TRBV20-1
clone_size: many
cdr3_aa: CSVTGQGLNEQFF
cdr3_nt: TGCAGTGTAACGGGACAGGGTCTGAATGAGCAGTTCTTC

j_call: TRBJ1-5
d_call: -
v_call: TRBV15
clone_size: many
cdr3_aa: CATSRVGPGGSNQPQHF
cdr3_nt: TGTGCCACCAGCAGAGTAGGGCCTGGAGGAAGCAATCAGCCCCAGCATTTT

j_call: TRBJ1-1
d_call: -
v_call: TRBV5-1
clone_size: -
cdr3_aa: CASSLEALWEGTEAFF
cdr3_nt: TGCGCCAGCAGCTTGGAGGCCTTATGGGAAGGCACTGAAGCTTTCTTT

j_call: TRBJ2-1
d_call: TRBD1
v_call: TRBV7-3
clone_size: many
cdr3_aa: CASSLRQGAREQFF
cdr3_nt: TGTGCCAGCAGCCTCAGACAGGGGGCGCGGGAGCAGTTCTTC

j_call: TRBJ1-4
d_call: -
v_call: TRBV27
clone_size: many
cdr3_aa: CASSLMTATNEKLFF
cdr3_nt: TGTGCCAGCAGTTTAATGACAGCAACTAATGAAAAACTGTTTTTT

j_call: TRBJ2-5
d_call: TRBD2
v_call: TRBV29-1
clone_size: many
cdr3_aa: CSARMGGTWRETQYF
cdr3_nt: TGCAGCGCCCGCATGGGGGGGACGTGGCGAGAGACCCAGTACTTC

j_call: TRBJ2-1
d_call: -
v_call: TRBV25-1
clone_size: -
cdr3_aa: CASRGIRRPFEQFF
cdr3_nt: TGTGCCAGCCGGGGGATCAGGCGCCCGTTTGAGCAGTTCTTC

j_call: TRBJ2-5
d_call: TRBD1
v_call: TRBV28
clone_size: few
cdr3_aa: CASSLRSEGTDPLTQYF
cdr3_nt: TGTGCCAGCAGTTTGAGGAGTGAGGGGACAGATCCTCTCACCCAGTACTTC

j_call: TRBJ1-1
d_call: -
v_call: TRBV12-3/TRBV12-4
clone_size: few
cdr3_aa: CASLQGVNTEAFF
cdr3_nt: TGTGCCAGTCTCCAGGGTGTGAACACTGAAGCTTTCTTT

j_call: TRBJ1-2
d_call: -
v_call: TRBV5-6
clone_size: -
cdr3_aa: CASSLGGHGGYTF
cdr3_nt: TGTGCCAGCAGCTTGGGAGGACATGGAGGCTACACCTTC

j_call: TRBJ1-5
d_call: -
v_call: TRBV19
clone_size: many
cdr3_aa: CASDLLDGNQPQHF
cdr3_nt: TGTGCCAGTGACCTTCTGGATGGCAATCAGCCCCAGCATTTT

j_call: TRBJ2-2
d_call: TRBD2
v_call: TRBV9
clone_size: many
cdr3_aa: CASSGASGRTSANTGELFF
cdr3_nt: TGTGCCAGCAGCGGGGCAAGCGGGAGAACATCCGCGAACACCGGGGAGCTGTTTTTT

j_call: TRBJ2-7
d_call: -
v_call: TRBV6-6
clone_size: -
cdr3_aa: CASSYSGDAYEQYF
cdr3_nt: TGTGCCAGCAGTTACTCAGGGGACGCCTACGAGCAGTACTTC

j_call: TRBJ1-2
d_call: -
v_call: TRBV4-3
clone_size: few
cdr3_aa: CASSQEQDSGYGYTF
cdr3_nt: TGCGCCAGCAGCCAAGAACAGGACAGTGGATATGGCTACACCTTC

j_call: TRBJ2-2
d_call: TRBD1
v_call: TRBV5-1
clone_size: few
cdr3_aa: CASSLVGLYQGAGELFF
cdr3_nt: TGCGCCAGCAGCTTGGTTGGGCTCTACCAGGGGGCCGGGGAGCTGTTTTTT

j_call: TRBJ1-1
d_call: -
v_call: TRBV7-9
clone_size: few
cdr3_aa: CASSLGGSGEQAFF
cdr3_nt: TGTGCCAGCAGCTTAGGGGGATCAGGGGAGCAAGCTTTCTTT

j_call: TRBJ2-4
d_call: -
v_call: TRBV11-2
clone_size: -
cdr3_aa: CASSRRGVGKNIQYF
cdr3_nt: TGTGCCAGCAGCCGACGGGGAGTGGGCAAAAACATTCAGTACTTC

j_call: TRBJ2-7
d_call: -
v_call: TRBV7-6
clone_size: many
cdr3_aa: CASSLVKWEQYF
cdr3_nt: TGTGCCAGCAGCTTAGTTAAGTGGGAGCAGTACTTC

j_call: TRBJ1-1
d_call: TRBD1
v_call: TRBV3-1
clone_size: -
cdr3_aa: CASSHGTANTEAFF
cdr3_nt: TGTGCCAGCAGCCATGGGACAGCGAACACTGAAGCTTTCTTT

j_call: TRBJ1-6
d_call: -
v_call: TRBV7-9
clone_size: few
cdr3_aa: CASSPSVGAAHSPLHF
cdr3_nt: TGTGCCAGCAGCCCCAGTGTTGGAGCGGCACATTCACCCCTCCACTTT

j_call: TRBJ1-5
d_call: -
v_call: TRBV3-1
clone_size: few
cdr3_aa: CASSPRGSQPQHF
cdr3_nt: TGTGCCAGCAGCCCCAGGGGATCGCAGCCCCAGCATTTT

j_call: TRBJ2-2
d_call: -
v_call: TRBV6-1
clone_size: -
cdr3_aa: CASSPSGELFF
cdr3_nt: TGTGCCAGCAGCCCAAGCGGGGAGCTGTTTTTT

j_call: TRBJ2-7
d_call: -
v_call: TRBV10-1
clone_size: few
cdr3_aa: CASGENSYPEQYF
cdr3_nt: TGCGCCAGCGGAGAAAACTCGTATCCCGAGCAGTACTTC

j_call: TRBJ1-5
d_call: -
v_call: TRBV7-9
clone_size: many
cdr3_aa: CASSKDGGNQPQHF
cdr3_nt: TGTGCCAGCAGCAAGGACGGAGGCAATCAGCCCCAGCATTTT

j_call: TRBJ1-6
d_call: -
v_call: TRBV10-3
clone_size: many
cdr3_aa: CAISDRGSSYNSPLHF
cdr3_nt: TGTGCCATCAGTGACAGGGGAAGCTCCTATAATTCACCCCTCCACTTT

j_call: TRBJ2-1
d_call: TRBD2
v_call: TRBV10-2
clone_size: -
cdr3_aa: CASSESPSSGGANEQFF
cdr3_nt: TGCGCCAGCAGTGAGTCTCCCTCTAGCGGGGGGGCCAATGAGCAGTTCTTC

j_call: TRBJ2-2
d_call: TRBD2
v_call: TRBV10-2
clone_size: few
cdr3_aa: CASSAGLVVVSGELFF
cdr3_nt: TGCGCCAGCAGTGCGGGACTAGTGGTTGTCTCCGGGGAGCTGTTTTTT